The 9 T cell receptor beta chains given below trace back to one sample, sequenced in a study of high-grade serous ovarian cancer treatment subgroups. Tumor samples were taken before definitive surgery or chemotherapy. Here immunoSEQ multiplex PCR was the method, and the copy in TCRdb shows in-frame clones only, minus some. The repertoire holds fewer than 35,000 clones, around 84% seen once, with about 2% in the top ten. The source material was tumor tissue. The receptors here all came from a human donor with high-grade serous ovarian cancer.

V and J are TRBV5-1 and TRBJ2-3; D gene ambiguous. V was pared by 0 bases and J by 3 bases, with 11 bases between. The CDR3 loop spans 15 amino acids. Per germline, CDR1 SGHRS and CDR2 YFSETQ. CDR3 amino acids: CASSLETLRTDTQYF. CDR3 sequence (DNA): TGCGCCAGCAGCTTGGAAACCCTCAGAACAGATACGCAGTATTTT.

The chain combines TRBV6-5 with TRBJ1-3, with D maybe TRBD1 (5 bases). Trimming removed 6 bases at V and 0 bases at J, with 9 bases between. Germline assignment: CDR1 MNHEY and CDR2 SVGAGI. The CDR3 covers 14 residues. The CDR3 bases are TGTGCCAGCAGCCGACAGAGCTCTGGAAACACCATATATTTT. Translating gives CASSRQSSGNTIYF.

The gene calls are TRBV28 and TRBJ2-5, with a tentative D call TRBD1 (7 bases). The CDR3 is 14 residues long. Trimming shortened V by 6 bases and J by 4 bases, and 15 bases separated the two germline ends. Germline CDR1 MDHEN, CDR2 SYDVKM. In nucleotides, the CDR3 is TGTGCCAGCAGCTCAGGGGGGTACGGAGAGACCCAGTACTTC. This encodes CASSSGGYGETQYF.

The table lists this clone with a few counts. The chain is built from TRBV4-2 and TRBJ1-1, with unresolved D. Germline V gene data show CDR1 as LGHNA and CDR2 as YNFKEQ. Trimming shortened V by 0 bases and J by 7 bases, and 12 bases separated the two germline ends. This CDR3 has 14 residues. This chain's CDR3 is CASSQDHVDIEAFF. DNA for the CDR3: TGTGCCAGCAGCCAAGATCATGTGGATATTGAAGCTTTCTTT.

For this clone: A read error may produce the germline difference seen at one junction end. The chain recombines TRBV7-9 with TRBJ2-7; D may be TRBD1 (5 bases). The CDR3 is 12 amino acids. Germline loops: CDR1 SEHNR, CDR2 FQNEAQ (reference sequence). The CDR3 region is CASSLDQGVSPF. CDR3 DNA: TGTGCCAGCAGCTTAGATCAGGGCGTATCCCCCTTC.

There are a few counts of this clone. The gene calls are TRBV6-1 and TRBJ1-5; 9 nucleotides align to TRBD1. The CDR3 extends over 15 amino acids. V was pared by 6 bases and J by 4 bases, with 7 bases of the junction left unmatched. Germline V CDR1 and CDR2: MNHNS, SASEGT. The CDR3 DNA reads as TGTGCCAGCAGATGGGACAGGGTATCGAATCAGCCCCAGCATTTT. It yields the protein CASRWDRVSNQPQHF.

The chain uses TRBV21-1 and TRBJ2-7; the DNA was not used to check the table's D call, TRBD2. TRBV21-1 is assigned pseudogene status. The CDR3 sequence is 12 residues long. CDR3 amino acids: CASSTRWYEQYF. CDR3 DNA sequence: TGTGCCAGCAGCACCCGGTGGTACGAGCAGTACTTC.

The chain has TRBV29-1 and TRBJ1-2; no firm D call. CDR3 length equals 13 residues. Trimming pared 2 bases from V and 7 bases from J, leaving 14 bases between. Germline CDR1 and CDR2: SQVTM and ANQGSEA. CDR3 nucleotide sequence: TGCAGCGTTGAATCCTCAGGACCGGGTGGCTACACCTTC. This translates into CSVESSGPGGYTF.

The chain uses TRBV7-9 and TRBJ2-7; tentative D call: TRBD2 (5 bases). The V and J ends lost 5 bases and 3 bases respectively, with 26 bases between them. Germline assignment: CDR1 SEHNR and CDR2 FQNEAQ (reference sequence). The CDR3 has 18 residues. DNA for the CDR3: TGTGCCAGCAGCCTTACCTTTAACACGAGGGCCGCGGACTACGAGCAGTACTTC. Amino acids: CASSLTFNTRAADYEQYF.